This T cell receptor beta chain derives from a study of OX40 agonist ivuxolimab in advanced cancers. Background for the entire study: Ivuxolimab was a fully human IgG2 agonistic monoclonal antibody targeting the costimulatory receptor OX40 (CD134). The purpose of peripheral TCRbeta sequencing was to test whether ivuxolimab changed TCR sequence diversity and led to clonal T-cell expansion. Partial responses occurred in three dose-escalation patients: two with cutaneous melanoma and one with hepatocellular carcinoma. Intravenous ivuxolimab was administered to patients every 2 weeks at six dose levels: 0.01, 0.1, 0.3, 1.5, 3 and 10 mg/kg. Of the roughly 52 dose-escalation patients, hepatocellular carcinoma was present in about 20, melanoma in roughly 15, renal cell carcinoma in 9 and head and neck cancer in 9. Prior anti-PD-1, anti-PD-L1 or anti-CTLA-4 therapy was permitted, and approximately 40% of dose-escalation patients had received checkpoint inhibitors. A male proportion of roughly 80% and a mean age of roughly 58 years, ranging from about 23 to 79, were recorded for the dose-escalation cohort. The paper covers the monotherapy dose-escalation part of the phase I ivuxolimab trial, which included N ≈ 50 patients.

Including the terminal cysteine and phenylalanine, the CDR3 comprises 16 residues. Only the CDR3 region is kept as DNA, spanning 48 bases read in frame from base 1. The germline V gene provides CDR1 SGHRS and CDR2 YFSETQ. The junction shows trimming of 2 bases on V and 5 bases on J, and the gene matches do not reach 11 bases of it. To sequence the TCRbeta CDR3 region, genomic DNA was isolated from the sorted cells. TCRbeta CDR3 regions were sequenced using the immunoSEQ Assay. Held by TCRdb, this immuneACCESS table contains in-frame sequences only and omits some clones. Under half of the omission traces to an unresolved V gene where checked; the cause of the rest is unknown. Here the sample has roughly 26,000 clones; 88% occur a single time. The leading ten clones occupy around a fifth of the sample. The study at large found these results: Partial responders in the 0.1-3.0 mg/kg groups had among the lowest normalized peripheral clonal expansion, especially among CD8+ T cells. The antigen specificity of the clonally expanded peripheral T cells was not determined. Low levels of normalized T-cell clonal expansion were also seen in some patients who did not respond. After ivuxolimab, CD8+ T cells had more expanded clones than CD4+ T cells on average. Clonal expansion of both CD4+ and CD8+ blood T cells was observed from baseline to week 6 at doses 0.1 to 3.0 mg/kg.

This clone was seen a single time. Its antigen has not been determined. Base quality data are lacking; no much larger clone is found one base away. The trial excluded patients who had a history of autoimmune disease or who were on systemic immunosuppression. Peripheral blood for TCR sequencing was collected from all dose cohorts at baseline, on cycle 4 day 1, and on cycle 7 day 1. The samples were taken from a phase I, first-in-human, multicenter, open-label dose-escalation trial of ivuxolimab. The trial enrolled adults with locally advanced or metastatic head and neck squamous cell, hepatocellular, melanoma or renal cell carcinoma. Before TCR sequencing, CD4+ and CD8+ T cells were separately sorted from peripheral blood.

This sequence uses TRBV5-1 and TRBJ1-1, with 8 bases aligning to TRBD1. This clonotype originated in an adult with an advanced solid tumor such as melanoma, head and neck, liver or kidney cancer. This specimen was CD4+ or CD8+ T cells sorted from blood, taken in a trial of the OX40 agonist ivuxolimab. The sequence in DNA is TGCGCCAGCAGCTTCATCTGGGACAGGCCGGGGACTGAAGCTTTCTTT. Its translation reads: CASSFIWDRPGTEAFF.